The 2 T cell receptor beta chains presented below share a single source sample, sequenced in a study of blood T cell repertoires in COVID-19. Using immunoSEQ multiplex PCR, the repertoire was profiled, and TCRdb retains in-frame clones only, with some absent. The sample holds around 300,000 clones, around nine tenths seen once. The sample comprised PBMCs or T cells enriched from blood (not recorded which). These receptors originate from a middle-aged woman who had recovered from COVID-19.

The rearrangement links TRBV2 to TRBJ1-3; D is unresolved. Trimming removed 3 bases at V and 4 bases at J, with 16 bases between. The germline CDR1 and CDR2 sequences are SNHLY and FYNNEI. The CDR3 length is 16 residues. CDR3 DNA sequence: TGTGCCAGCAGTGACCGGGGTGTTCGGTCCGGAAACACCATATATTTT. This gives the protein CASSDRGVRSGNTIYF.

This clone was found a few times. This rearrangement joins TRBV30 to TRBJ2-7; TRBD1 might be the D (6 bases). V lost 0 bases, J lost 4 bases, and 7 bases lay in between. In germline, CDR1 is GTSNPN, CDR2 SVGIG (reference sequence). This CDR3 region has 12 residues. CDR3 bases: TGTGCCTGGAGTGTAGACAGGTACGAGCAGTACTTC. It is translated as CAWSVDRYEQYF.